The clone carrying this T cell receptor (beta chain) was picked up a small number of times. Its antigen is still unknown. The iRepertoire nested amplicon-rescue multiplex PCR amplified TCR alpha and beta CDR3s from RNA. Input was roughly 100-450 ng of tissue mRNA or PBMC total RNA. TCRdb called the multiplex PCR reads again in MiXCR, with one record for every CDR3 protein. The data hold around 390,000 distinct CDR3 sequences, with 41% observed a single time. Germline CDR1 reads SGHTA; CDR2 reads FQGNSA. The J segment lost 5 bases and the V segment lost 2 bases, leaving 6 bases of the junction unmatched. The CDR3 covers 14 residues. The entry originates in a study of glioma-infiltrating T cells. Study summary: Glioma patients had dexamethasone for six or fewer days before surgery. Overall study findings and caveats: Above-expected tissue-blood divergence occurred in all gliomas, most in low-grade ones.

The rearrangement uses TRBV7-2 and TRBJ2-7, with 7 bases aligning to TRBD1. Sequencing was performed on glioma tissue, nonneoplastic brain tissue, or PBMCs (not recorded which). The source is a human donor with low-grade glioma or glioblastoma, undergoing nonglioma brain surgery, or in good health (not recorded which). In DNA form, the CDR3 reads TGTGCCAGCAGCTTAACCCCAGGGGGACACGAGCAGTACTTC. Translated: CASSLTPGGHEQYF. Full variable domain (remainder filled in from reference TRBV7-2 and TRBJ2-7): GAGVSQSPSNKVTEKGKDVELRCDPISGHTALYWYRQSLGQGLEFLIYFQGNSAPDKSGLPSDRFSAERTGGSVSTLTIQRTQQEDSAVYLCASSLTPGGHEQYFGPGTRLTVT.